A single sample gave rise to the 24 T cell receptor beta chains below, sequenced in a study of regulatory T cells in long-lasting Graves disease. The time point here: newly diagnosed GD, antithyroid drugs for less than 3 months. PBMCs were the source of the RNA used for TCR sequencing. For TCR beta, libraries came from iRepertoire HTBI primers and Arm-PCR of CDR3 regions. From the multiplex PCR reads, TCRdb called clonotypes with MiXCR, one entry per CDR3 protein. The sample shows more than 400,000 distinct CDR3 sequences, roughly 15% of them seen only once. The data were also submitted as part of a second study, on T cells in Graves' hyperthyroidism and ophthalmopathy.

The input for sequencing was peripheral blood mononuclear cells (PBMCs), taken at new diagnosis, from a patient treated with antithyroid drugs. The receptor source for this set is a woman aged 25-40 years with Graves disease.

The gene calls are TRBV7-6 and TRBJ2-7; TRBD1 matches at 9 bases. The germline V gene encodes CDR1 SGHVS and CDR2 FNYEAQ. The J segment lost 3 bases and the V segment lost 0 bases, leaving 3 bases of the junction unmatched. The CDR3 totals 15 residues. CDR3 loop: CASSLAPGQGYEQYF. The CDR3 DNA follows: TGTGCCAGCAGCTTAGCGCCGGGACAGGGCTACGAGCAGTACTTC.

This clonotype was counted ten times or more. This chain connects TRBV28 to TRBJ1-2; 7 bases agree with TRBD1. This CDR3 region has 12 residues. Trimming cost V 4 bases and J 8 bases; bases outside gene matches: 4. CDR1 and CDR2 (germline): MDHEN, SYDVKM. CDR3 in amino acids: CASSYRGGGYTF. The DNA for the CDR3 is TGTGCCAGCAGTTACAGGGGCGGAGGCTACACCTTC.

In this sample, this clonotype turned up a few times. The chain joins TRBV24-1 to TRBJ2-3; 8 nucleotides match TRBD2. CDR3 size: 18 residues. V was pared by 2 bases and J by 3 bases, with 12 bases of the junction left unmatched. Per germline, CDR1 KGHDR and CDR2 SFDVKD. CDR3 coding DNA: TGTGCCACCAGTGATTCGGTCGCGGGAGGAGTAGGGACAGATACGCAGTATTTT. Translation: CATSDSVAGGVGTDTQYF.

This clonotype has just one count. The junction departs from the called germline gene at one end, perhaps through a read error. The chain carries TRBV6-1 and TRBJ2-1, with 8 bases aligning to TRBD2. Germline CDR1 is MNHNS and CDR2 is SASEGT. The CDR3 totals 15 residues. CDR3 DNA: TGTGCCACCCTCAGTGGAGCACTAGCGGTCCCGTCAGGGTACTTC. Protein sequence: CATLSGALAVPSGYF.

This clonotype was counted many times. The chain carries TRBV29-1 and TRBJ2-1; TRBD2 is a possible D gene (6 bases). Germline-derived CDR1 and CDR2 are SQVTM and ANQGSEA. The CDR3 runs to 13 residues. V gave up 2 bases and J gave up 13 bases, with 18 bases separating them. The CDR3 nucleotides read TGCAGCGTTGAAAGAGGGAACCGGGGGATTCAGTTCTTC. This encodes CSVERGNRGIQFF.

This clonotype occurred many times. This sequence joins TRBV2 and TRBJ2-7; D remains ambiguous. Germline lookup yields CDR1 SNHLY and CDR2 FYNNEI. Trimming took off 7 bases at V and 2 bases at J, with 9 bases between the two ends. The CDR3 loop spans 12 amino acids. The CDR3 DNA is TGTGCCAGCAAACGGCTGACCTACGAGCAGTACTTC. Its translation is CASKRLTYEQYF.

Worth noting for this clonotype: Being one base from a much bigger clone, this may be a read error. CDR3 amino acids: CSARGSSRSYNKQFF. The CDR3 nucleotides read TGCAGTGCTAGAGGAAGTAGCCGGTCCTACAATAAGCAGTTCTTC. The rearrangement links TRBV20-1 to TRBJ2-1, with D unclear. Germline CDR1 and CDR2: DFQATT and SNEGSKA (reference sequence). The CDR3 has 15 residues.

At least ten counts were recorded for this clonotype. The gene calls are TRBV20-1 and TRBJ1-5, with 7 bases matching TRBD1. There are 14 residues in the CDR3. Germline V gives CDR1 DFQATT, CDR2 SNEGSKA (reference sequence). Trimming removed 3 bases from V and 2 bases from J; junction bases left unmatched: 4. The CDR3 here is CSARETGGNQPQHF. The CDR3 nucleotides are TGCAGTGCTAGGGAAACAGGGGGCAATCAGCCCCAGCATTTT.

V gene TRBV12-3 or TRBV12-4 combines with J gene TRBJ2-6; 7 positions agree with TRBD1. This CDR3 is built from 16 residues. Trimming cost V 6 bases and J 4 bases; bases outside gene matches: 9. CDR3 coding DNA: TGTGCCAGCAGCCCACCCAAGGGGGCAGGGGCCAACGTCCTGACTTTC. Residues: CASSPPKGAGANVLTF.

The chain links TRBV7-9 to TRBJ2-3, with TRBD1 identical over 9 bases. The CDR3 is made up of 17 amino acids. The V segment lost 5 bases and the J segment 1 base; nucleotides outside the gene matches: 10. Germline loops: CDR1 SEHNR, CDR2 FQNEAQ (reference sequence). CDR3 coding DNA: TGTGCCAGCAGCATCCCCGGGACAGGGAGCCGCACAGATACGCAGTATTTT. Its protein is CASSIPGTGSRTDTQYF.

In regard to this clonotype: Possible read error: a much larger clone is one base away. The chain combines TRBV28 with TRBJ2-7, with a tentative D call TRBD1 (6 bases). The germline CDR1 and CDR2 sequences are MDHEN and SYDVKM. CDR3 length: 15 residues. CDR3 sequence reads: CASNTESGTTYGQYF. The CDR3 DNA reads TGTGCCAGCAACACCGAGAGTGGGACAACCTACGGGCAGTACTTC.

The table lists this clonotype with many counts. The rearrangement uses TRBV20-1 and TRBJ2-7; 8 nucleotides align to TRBD2. CDR1 and CDR2 (germline): DFQATT, SNEGSKA (reference sequence). The V gene end was trimmed by 5 bases and the J gene end by 0 bases; junction bases not matched to a gene: 6. The CDR3 totals 14 residues. The CDR3 coding sequence is TGCAGTGCTGAAAAACTAGCGGCCTCCTACGAGCAGTACTTC. This gives the protein CSAEKLAASYEQYF.

This clonotype has a handful of counts. The V and J genes are TRBV29-1 and TRBJ1-2; 10 bases line up with TRBD1. After removal of 3 bases from V and 4 bases from J, the junction contained 5 bases not matched to a gene. This CDR3 contains 14 residues. Germline CDR1 reads SQVTM; CDR2 reads ANQGSEA. CDR3 DNA sequence: TGCAGCGTTGACCGGGACAGGGGATCCTATGGCTACACCTTC. Its protein product is CSVDRDRGSYGYTF.

This clonotype occurred many times. The chain combines TRBV11-2 with TRBJ2-1; 11 positions match TRBD1. The assigned J gene may be wrong: the sequence end matches TRBJ2-5 better. CDR3 length: 19 residues. Germline V CDR1 and CDR2: SGHAT, FQNNGV. The CDR3 is CASSYGGQGAKSPTETQYF. The DNA of the CDR3 is TGTGCCAGCAGCTACGGAGGACAGGGGGCAAAATCCCCGACAGAGACCCAGTACTTC.

This chain connects TRBV12-3 or TRBV12-4 to TRBJ1-1; D is unresolved. This CDR3 is 16 amino acids long. The ends were cut back, 6 bases at V and 0 bases at J, with 17 bases in the middle. In nucleotides, the CDR3 is TGTGCCAGCAGGAAGAGAATGGGCCTCATGAACACTGAAGCTTTCTTT. The encoded protein is CASRKRMGLMNTEAFF.

This clonotype has a count of ten or more. The CDR3 region has the DNA TGTGCCAGCTGGGACAGCTCCTACGAGCAGTACTTC. This sequence encodes CASWDSSYEQYF. J is TRBJ2-7 and V is TRBV27, with TRBD1 matching over 7 bases. The CDR3 consists of 12 residues. Germline assignment: CDR1 MNHEY and CDR2 SMNVEV (reference sequence). V lost 8 bases, J lost 0 bases, and 1 base stayed unmatched.

This chain uses TRBV27 with TRBJ1-3; no firm D call. Trimming cost V 2 bases and J 6 bases, with 20 bases left between them. Germline loops: CDR1 MNHEY, CDR2 SMNVEV (reference sequence). The CDR3 is 17 residues long. The chain's CDR3 is CASSLNLERKALNTIYF. DNA of the CDR3: TGTGCCAGCAGTTTAAATTTAGAGCGGAAGGCCCTAAACACCATATATTTT.

This chain joins TRBV5-1 and TRBJ1-1; 7 bases align to TRBD1. With V trimmed by 0 bases and J by 4 bases, 9 bases remained unmatched. Germline lookup yields CDR1 SGHRS and CDR2 YFSETQ. The length of the CDR3 is 16 residues. The DNA for the CDR3 is TGCGCCAGCAGCTTGGTGGGGAAACAGGGGCGCACTGAAGCTTTCTTT. Translated, it gives CASSLVGKQGRTEAFF. Full variable domain (rest looked up from reference TRBV5-1 and TRBJ1-1): KAGVTQTPRYLIKTRGQQVTLSCSPISGHRSVSWYQQTPGQGLQFLFEYFSETQRNKGNFPGRFSGRQFSNSRSEMNVSTLELGDSALYLCASSLVGKQGRTEAFFGQGTRLTVV.

There are a few counts of this clonotype. This chain connects TRBV12-3 or TRBV12-4 to TRBJ2-2; 7 positions agree with TRBD1. This CDR3 contains 15 residues. V shed 2 bases, J shed 8 bases, and the junction held 8 bases outside the gene matches. The DNA of the CDR3 is TGTGCCAGCAGTTTATCTGAGACAGGGTGGGGGGAGCTGTTTTTT. Translation gives CASSLSETGWGELFF.

This clonotype was seen at least ten times. The chain uses TRBV11-2 and TRBJ2-1; TRBD2 matches 9 bases. The last part of the DNA fits TRBJ2-5 better; the J call may be wrong. The V gene's germline CDR1 is SGHAT and CDR2 FQNNGV. The CDR3 has 15 residues. CDR3 bases: TGTGCCAGCAGCTTAGTAGCGGGAGTTACAGAGACCCAGTACTTC. Protein sequence: CASSLVAGVTETQYF.

A remark on this clonotype: This may come from a read error, since a much larger clone is one base off. The chain links TRBV6-1 to TRBJ1-1, with 11 positions matching TRBD1. J was trimmed by 3 bases and V by 3 bases; bases with no gene match: 3. The CDR3 totals 15 residues. Germline CDR1 MNHNS, CDR2 SASEGT. CDR3 region: CASSEEGQGDTEAFF. CDR3 bases: TGTGCCAGCAGTGAGGAGGGACAGGGGGACACTGAAGCTTTCTTT.

The V call is TRBV19, the J call TRBJ1-5, with D tentatively TRBD1 (6 bases). CDR1 is LNHDA and CDR2 is SQIVND in the germline V gene (reference sequence). V was pared by 6 bases and J by 1 base, with 13 bases between. This CDR3 comprises 15 residues. The chain's CDR3 is CASSPRTESNQPQHF. In DNA form, the CDR3 reads TGTGCCAGTAGCCCCCGGACAGAGAGCAATCAGCCCCAGCATTTT. The whole variable domain, remainder taken from reference TRBV19 and TRBJ1-5, is DGGITQSPKYLFRKEGQNVTLSCEQNLNHDAMYWYRQDPGQGLRLIYYSQIVNDFQKGDIAEGYSVSREKKESFPLTVTSAQKNPTAFYLCASSPRTESNQPQHFGDGTRLSIL.

This clonotype was detected ten times or more. J is TRBJ2-1 and V is TRBV7-8; possible D gene TRBD1, 5 bases. Trimming shortened V by 3 bases and J by 2 bases, and 11 bases separated the two germline ends. The CDR3 contains 15 residues. CDR1 and CDR2 (germline): SGHVS, FQNEAQ. The CDR3 DNA is TGTGCCAGCAGCTTCGACAGTACTACCTACAATGAGCAGTTCTTC. Amino acids: CASSFDSTTYNEQFF. Looking up the rest from reference TRBV7-8 and TRBJ2-1 gives the full variable domain: GAGVSQSPRYKVAKRGQDVALRCDPISGHVSLFWYQQALGQGPEFLTYFQNEAQLDKSGLPSDRFFAERPEGSVSTLKIQRTQQEDSAVYLCASSFDSTTYNEQFFGPGTRLTVL.

The V and J genes are TRBV10-2 and TRBJ2-4; 10 bases fit TRBD1. The CDR3 sequence is 16 residues long. Losses at the gene ends were 7 bases for V and 1 base for J; bases not matched to a gene: 7. Germline V lookup: CDR1 WSHSY, CDR2 SAAADI. DNA for the CDR3: TGCGCCAGCAATTCCCGGGACAGGGGCGCCAAAAACATTCAGTACTTC. Translation gives CASNSRDRGAKNIQYF.